This T cell receptor (beta chain) was obtained from a study of blood T cell repertoires in COVID-19. Study-level information: Specimens from acute and convalescent COVID-19 originated in the United States, Italy and Spain. PBMCs, B-cell-depleted T cells, or T cells provided the cDNA or gDNA that made up the material.

CDR1 is LNHDA and CDR2 is SQIVND in the germline V gene (reference sequence). This CDR3 has 16 residues. The ends were cut back, 5 bases at V and 0 bases at J, with 13 bases in the middle. TCRdb keeps only in-frame clones here, not all; method: immunoSEQ multiplex PCR. The profile shows around 360,000 clones, roughly nine tenths of them singletons. The TCR sequence derives from a woman aged 25 to 39 who had recovered from COVID-19. This chain joins TRBV19 and TRBJ1-4; D is possibly TRBD1 (6 bases). Material: PBMCs or T cells enriched from blood (not recorded which). CDR3 loop: CASSDPRGSTNEKLFF. The CDR3 nucleotides read TGTGCCAGTAGTGACCCCAGGGGATCAACTAATGAAAAACTGTTTTTT.